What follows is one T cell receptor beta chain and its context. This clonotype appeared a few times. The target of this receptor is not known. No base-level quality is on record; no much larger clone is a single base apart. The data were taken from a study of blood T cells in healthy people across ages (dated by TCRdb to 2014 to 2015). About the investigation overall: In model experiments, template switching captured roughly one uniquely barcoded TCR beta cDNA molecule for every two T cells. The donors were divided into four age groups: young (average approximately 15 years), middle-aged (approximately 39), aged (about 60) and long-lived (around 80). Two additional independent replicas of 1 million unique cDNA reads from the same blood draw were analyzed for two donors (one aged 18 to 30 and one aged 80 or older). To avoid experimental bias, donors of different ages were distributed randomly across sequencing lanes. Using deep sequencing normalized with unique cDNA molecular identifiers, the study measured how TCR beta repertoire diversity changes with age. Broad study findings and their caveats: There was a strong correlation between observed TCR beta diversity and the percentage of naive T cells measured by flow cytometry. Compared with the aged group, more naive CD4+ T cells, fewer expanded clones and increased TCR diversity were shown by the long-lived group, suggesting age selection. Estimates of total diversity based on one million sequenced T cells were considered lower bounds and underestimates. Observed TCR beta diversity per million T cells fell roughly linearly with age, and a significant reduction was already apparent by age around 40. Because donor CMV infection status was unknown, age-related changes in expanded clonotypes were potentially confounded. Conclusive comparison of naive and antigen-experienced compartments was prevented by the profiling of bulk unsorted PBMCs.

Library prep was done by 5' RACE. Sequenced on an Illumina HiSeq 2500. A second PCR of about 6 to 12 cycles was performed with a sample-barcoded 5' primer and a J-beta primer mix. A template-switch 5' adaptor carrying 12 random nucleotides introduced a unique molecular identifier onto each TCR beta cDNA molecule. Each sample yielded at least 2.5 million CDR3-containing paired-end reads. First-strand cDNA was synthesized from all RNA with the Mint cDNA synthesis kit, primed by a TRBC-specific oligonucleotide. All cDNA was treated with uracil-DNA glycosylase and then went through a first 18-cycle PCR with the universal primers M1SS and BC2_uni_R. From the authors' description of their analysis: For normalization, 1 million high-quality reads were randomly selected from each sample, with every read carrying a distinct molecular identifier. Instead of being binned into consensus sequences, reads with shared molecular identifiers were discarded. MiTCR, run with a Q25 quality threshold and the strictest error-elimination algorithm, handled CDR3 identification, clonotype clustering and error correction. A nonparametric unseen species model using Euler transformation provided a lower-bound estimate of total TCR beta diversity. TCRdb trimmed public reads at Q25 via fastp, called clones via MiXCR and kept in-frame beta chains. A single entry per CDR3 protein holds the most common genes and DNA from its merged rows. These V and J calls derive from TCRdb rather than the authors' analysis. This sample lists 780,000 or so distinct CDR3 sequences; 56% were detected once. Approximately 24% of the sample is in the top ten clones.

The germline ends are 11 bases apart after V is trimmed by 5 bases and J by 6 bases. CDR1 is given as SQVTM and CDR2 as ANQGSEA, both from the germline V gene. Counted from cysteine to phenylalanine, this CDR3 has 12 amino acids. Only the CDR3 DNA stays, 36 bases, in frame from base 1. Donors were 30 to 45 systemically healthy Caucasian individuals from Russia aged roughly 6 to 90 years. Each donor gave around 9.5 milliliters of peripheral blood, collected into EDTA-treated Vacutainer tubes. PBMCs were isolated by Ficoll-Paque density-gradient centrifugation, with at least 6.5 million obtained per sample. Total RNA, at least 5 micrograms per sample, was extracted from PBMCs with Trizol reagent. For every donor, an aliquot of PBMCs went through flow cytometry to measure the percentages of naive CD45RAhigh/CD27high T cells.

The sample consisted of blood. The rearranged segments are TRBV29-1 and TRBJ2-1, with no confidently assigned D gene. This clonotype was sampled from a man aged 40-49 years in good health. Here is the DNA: TGCAGCGTTATCCCCCAGACCAATGAGCAGTTCTTC. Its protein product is CSVIPQTNEQFF.